This record looks at one TCR beta chain sequence and its context. The source of the sample is a study of T cell responses to AZD1222 COVID-19 vaccine. TCRdb's copy holds only in-frame clones and misses some; the assay was immunoSEQ multiplex PCR. The sample includes around 200,000 clones, about 88% of them seen just once. V was pared by 5 bases and J by 6 bases, with 8 bases of the junction left unmatched. The germline CDR1 and CDR2 sequences are MDHEN and SYDVKM. This CDR3 has 15 residues. The sequence came from an adult who received the AZD1222 COVID-19 vaccine. This material consisted of peripheral blood, taken 28 days after the second AZD1222 dose. V is TRBV28 and J is TRBJ1-2; 11 nucleotides line up with TRBD1. This CDR3 reads CASSVTGDRGNGYTF. The CDR3 DNA is TGTGCCAGCAGTGTAACTGGGGACAGGGGGAATGGCTACACCTTC.